This paragraph reports one T cell receptor beta chain. Antigen unknown. These data originate in a study of T cell responses to AZD1222 COVID-19 vaccine. Points from the study as a whole: Most donors were white British and more were female, and clonal diversity was possibly underestimated.

Produced via immunoSEQ multiplex PCR; TCRdb's table is partial and in-frame only. Of about 130,000 clones in the sample, 89% were seen once. Germline V gene lookup returns CDR1 MNHEY and CDR2 SVGAGI. With V trimmed by 4 bases and J by 7 bases, 6 bases remained unmatched. The CDR3 covers 13 residues. The TCR sequence derives from an adult who received the AZD1222 COVID-19 vaccine. This material consisted of peripheral blood, taken 28 days after the second AZD1222 dose. The chain couples TRBV6-5 to TRBJ1-1; 7 bases align to TRBD1. The CDR3 protein is CASSSGTAREAFF. CDR3 nucleotides: TGTGCCAGCAGTTCCGGGACAGCCCGTGAAGCTTTCTTT.